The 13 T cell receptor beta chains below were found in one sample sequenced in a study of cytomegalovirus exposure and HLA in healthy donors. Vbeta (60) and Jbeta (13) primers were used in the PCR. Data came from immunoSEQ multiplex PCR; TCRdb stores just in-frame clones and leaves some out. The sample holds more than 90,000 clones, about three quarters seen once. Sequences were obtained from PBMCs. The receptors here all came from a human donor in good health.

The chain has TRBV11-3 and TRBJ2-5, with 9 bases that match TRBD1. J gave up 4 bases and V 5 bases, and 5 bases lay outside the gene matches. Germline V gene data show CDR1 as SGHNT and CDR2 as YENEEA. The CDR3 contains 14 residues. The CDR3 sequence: CASSPGQGRETQYF. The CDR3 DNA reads TGTGCCAGCAGCCCAGGACAGGGGAGAGAGACCCAGTACTTC.

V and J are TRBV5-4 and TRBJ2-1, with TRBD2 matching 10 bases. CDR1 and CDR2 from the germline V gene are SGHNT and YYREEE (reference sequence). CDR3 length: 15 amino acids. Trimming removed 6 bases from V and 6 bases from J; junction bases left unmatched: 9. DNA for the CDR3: TGTGCCAGCACCCATACTAGCGGGGTACTCAATGAGCAGTTCTTC. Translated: CASTHTSGVLNEQFF.

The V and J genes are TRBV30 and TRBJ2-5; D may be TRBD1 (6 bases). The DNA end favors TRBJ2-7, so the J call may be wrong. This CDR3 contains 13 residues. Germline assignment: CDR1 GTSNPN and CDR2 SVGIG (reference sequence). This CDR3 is CASALGQGYEQYF. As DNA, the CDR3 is TGTGCCTCCGCTCTGGGGCAGGGGTACGAGCAGTACTTC.

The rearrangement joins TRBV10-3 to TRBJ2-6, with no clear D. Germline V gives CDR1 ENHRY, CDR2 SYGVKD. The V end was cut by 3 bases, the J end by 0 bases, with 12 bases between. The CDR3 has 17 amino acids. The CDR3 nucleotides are TGTGCCATCAGTGACCCCCAACAGATCTCTGGGGCCAACGTCCTGACTTTC. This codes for CAISDPQQISGANVLTF.

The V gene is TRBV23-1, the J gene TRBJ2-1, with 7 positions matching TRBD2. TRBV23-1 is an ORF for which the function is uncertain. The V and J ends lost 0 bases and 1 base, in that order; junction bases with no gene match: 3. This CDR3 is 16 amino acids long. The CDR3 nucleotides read TGCGCCAGCAGTCAATCGGGGGGGAGGTCCTACAATGAGCAGTTCTTC. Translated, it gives CASSQSGGRSYNEQFF.

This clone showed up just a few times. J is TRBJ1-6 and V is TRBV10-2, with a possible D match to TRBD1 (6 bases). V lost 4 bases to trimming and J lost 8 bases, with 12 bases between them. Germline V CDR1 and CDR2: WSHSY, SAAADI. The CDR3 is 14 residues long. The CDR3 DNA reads TGCGCCAGCAGTGTGGGACACGGAGATTCACCCCTCCACTTT. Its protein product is CASSVGHGDSPLHF.

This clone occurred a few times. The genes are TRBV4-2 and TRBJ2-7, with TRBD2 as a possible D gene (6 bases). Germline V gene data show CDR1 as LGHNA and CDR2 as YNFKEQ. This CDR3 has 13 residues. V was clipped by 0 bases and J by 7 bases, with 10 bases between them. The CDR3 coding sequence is TGTGCCAGCAGCCAAGATTTTGGGACTGAGCAGTACTTC. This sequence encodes CASSQDFGTEQYF.

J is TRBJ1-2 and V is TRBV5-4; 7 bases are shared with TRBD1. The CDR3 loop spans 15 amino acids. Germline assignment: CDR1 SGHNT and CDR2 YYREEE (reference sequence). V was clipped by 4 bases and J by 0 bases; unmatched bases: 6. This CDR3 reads CASSPDREANYGYTF. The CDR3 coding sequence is TGTGCCAGCAGCCCTGACAGGGAAGCTAACTATGGCTACACCTTC. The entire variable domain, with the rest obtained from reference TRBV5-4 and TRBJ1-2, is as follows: ETGVTQSPTHLIKTRGQQVTLRCSSQSGHNTVSWYQQALGQGPQFIFQYYREEENGRGNFPPRFSGLQFPNYSSELNVNALELDDSALYLCASSPDREANYGYTFGSGTRLTVV.

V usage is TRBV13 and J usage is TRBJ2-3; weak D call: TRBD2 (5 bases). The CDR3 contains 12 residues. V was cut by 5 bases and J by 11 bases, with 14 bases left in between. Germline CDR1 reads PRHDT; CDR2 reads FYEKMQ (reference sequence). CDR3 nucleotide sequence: TGTGCCAGCAGCACCGGACTCGGCGGGCAGTATTTT. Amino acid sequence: CASSTGLGGQYF.

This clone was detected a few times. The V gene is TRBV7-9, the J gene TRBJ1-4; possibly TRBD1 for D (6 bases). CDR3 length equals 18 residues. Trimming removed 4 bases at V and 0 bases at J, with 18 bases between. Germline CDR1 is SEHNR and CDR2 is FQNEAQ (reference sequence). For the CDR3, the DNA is TGTGCCAGCAGCTCGTCGGAGAGGGGGGGGGCAACTAATGAAAAACTGTTTTTT. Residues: CASSSSERGGATNEKLFF.

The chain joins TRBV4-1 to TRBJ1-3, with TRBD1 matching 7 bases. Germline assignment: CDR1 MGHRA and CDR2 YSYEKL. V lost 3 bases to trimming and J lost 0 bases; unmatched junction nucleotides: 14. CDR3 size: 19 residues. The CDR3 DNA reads TGCGCCAGCAGCCAGGTGCCCAGGGGACAGACGAGCTCTGGAAACACCATATATTTT. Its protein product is CASSQVPRGQTSSGNTIYF.

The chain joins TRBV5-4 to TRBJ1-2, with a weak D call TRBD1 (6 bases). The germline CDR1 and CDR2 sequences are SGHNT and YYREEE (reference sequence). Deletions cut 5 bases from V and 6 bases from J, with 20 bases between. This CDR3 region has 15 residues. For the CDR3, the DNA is TGTGCCAGCAGATACGGGGCAGGGGATAATCATGGCTACACCTTC. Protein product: CASRYGAGDNHGYTF. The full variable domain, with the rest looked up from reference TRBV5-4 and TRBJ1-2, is ETGVTQSPTHLIKTRGQQVTLRCSSQSGHNTVSWYQQALGQGPQFIFQYYREEENGRGNFPPRFSGLQFPNYSSELNVNALELDDSALYLCASRYGAGDNHGYTFGSGTRLTVV.

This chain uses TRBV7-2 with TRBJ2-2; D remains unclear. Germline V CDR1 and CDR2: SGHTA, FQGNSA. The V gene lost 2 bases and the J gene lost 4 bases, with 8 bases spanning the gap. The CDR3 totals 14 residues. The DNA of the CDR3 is TGTGCCAGCAGCTTATCGGGTCTCACCGGGGAGCTGTTTTTT. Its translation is CASSLSGLTGELFF.